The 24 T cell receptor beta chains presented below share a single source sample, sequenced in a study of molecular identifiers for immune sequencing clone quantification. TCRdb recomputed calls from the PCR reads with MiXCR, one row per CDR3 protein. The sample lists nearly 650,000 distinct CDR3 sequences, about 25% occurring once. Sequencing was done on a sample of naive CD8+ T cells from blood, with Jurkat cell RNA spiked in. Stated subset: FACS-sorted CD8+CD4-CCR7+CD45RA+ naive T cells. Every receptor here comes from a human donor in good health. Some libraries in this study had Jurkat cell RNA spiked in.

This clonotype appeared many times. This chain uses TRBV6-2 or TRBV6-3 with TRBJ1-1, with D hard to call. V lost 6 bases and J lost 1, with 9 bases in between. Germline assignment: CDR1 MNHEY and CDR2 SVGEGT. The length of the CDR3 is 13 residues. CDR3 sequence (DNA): TGTGCCAGCAGCACTACCGGGAACACTGAAGCTTTCTTT. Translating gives CASSTTGNTEAFF.

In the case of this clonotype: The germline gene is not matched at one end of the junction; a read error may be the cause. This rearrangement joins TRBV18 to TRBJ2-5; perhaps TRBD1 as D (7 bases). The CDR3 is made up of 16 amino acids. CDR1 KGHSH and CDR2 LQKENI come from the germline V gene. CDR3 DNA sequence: TGTGCCAGCTCCGGGGGTCTCCAGGGGGACGAAGAGACCCAGCACTTC. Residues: CASSGGLQGDEETQHF.

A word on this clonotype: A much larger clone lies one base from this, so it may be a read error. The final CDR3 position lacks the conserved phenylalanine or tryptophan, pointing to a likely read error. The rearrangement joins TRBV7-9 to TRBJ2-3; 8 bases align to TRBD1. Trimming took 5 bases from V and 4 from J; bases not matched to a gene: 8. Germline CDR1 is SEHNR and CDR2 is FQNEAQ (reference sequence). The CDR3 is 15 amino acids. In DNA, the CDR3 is TGTGCCAGCAGCCATTTCGGACAGGGCCCAGATACGCAGTATTTA. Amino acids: CASSHFGQGPDTQYL.

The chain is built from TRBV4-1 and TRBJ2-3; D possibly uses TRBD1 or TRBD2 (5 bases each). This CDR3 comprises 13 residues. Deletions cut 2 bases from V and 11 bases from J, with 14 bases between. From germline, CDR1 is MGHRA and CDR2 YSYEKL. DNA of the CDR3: TGCGCCAGCAGCCAACCCGGGACGAAGGGGCAGTATTTT. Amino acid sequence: CASSQPGTKGQYF.

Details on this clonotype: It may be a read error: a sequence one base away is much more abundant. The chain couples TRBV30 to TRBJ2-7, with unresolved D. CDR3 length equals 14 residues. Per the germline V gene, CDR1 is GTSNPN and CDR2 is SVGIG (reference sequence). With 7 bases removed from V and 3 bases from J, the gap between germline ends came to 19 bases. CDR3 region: CAFLPQGNSYEQYF. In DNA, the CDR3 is TGTGCCTTCCTTCCTCAAGGGAATAGCTACGAGCAGTACTTC.

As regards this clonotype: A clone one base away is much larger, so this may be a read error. CDR3 residues: CATSRGRWSGNQPQHF. The CDR3 nucleotides are TGTGCCACCAGCAGAGGTAGGTGGTCTGGCAATCAGCCCCAGCATTTT. The J gene is TRBJ1-5, the V gene TRBV15; D is undetermined. Germline V gives CDR1 LNHNV, CDR2 YYDKDF (reference sequence). The germline V and J ends were trimmed by 1 base and 2 bases, with 12 bases remaining between them. The CDR3 sequence is 16 residues long.

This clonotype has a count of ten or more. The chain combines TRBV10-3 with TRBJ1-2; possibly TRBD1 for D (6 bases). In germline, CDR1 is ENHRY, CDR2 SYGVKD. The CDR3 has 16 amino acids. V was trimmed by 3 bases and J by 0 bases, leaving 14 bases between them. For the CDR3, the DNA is TGTGCCATCAGTGAATTCGACAGGCCACCTAACTATGGCTACACCTTC. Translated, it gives CAISEFDRPPNYGYTF.

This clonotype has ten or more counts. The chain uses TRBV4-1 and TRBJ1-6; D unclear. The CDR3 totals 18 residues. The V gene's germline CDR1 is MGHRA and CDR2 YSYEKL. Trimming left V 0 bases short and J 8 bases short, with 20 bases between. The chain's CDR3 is CASSQEGSRAMADSPLHF. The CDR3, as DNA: TGCGCCAGCAGCCAAGAAGGGAGTAGAGCAATGGCCGATTCACCCCTCCACTTT.

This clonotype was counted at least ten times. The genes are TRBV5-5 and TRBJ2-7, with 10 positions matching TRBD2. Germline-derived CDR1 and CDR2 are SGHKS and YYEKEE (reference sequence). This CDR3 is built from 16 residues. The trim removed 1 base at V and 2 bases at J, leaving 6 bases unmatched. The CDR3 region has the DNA TGTGCCAGCAGCTTGCCTAGCGGGGGACCCACCTACGAGCAGTACTTC. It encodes CASSLPSGGPTYEQYF.

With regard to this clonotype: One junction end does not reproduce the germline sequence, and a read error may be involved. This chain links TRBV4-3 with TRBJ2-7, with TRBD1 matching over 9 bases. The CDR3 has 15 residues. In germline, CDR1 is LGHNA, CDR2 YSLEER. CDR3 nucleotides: TGCGCCAGCAGCCAGGACCGACAGGGGGACTACGAGCTGTACTTC. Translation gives CASSQDRQGDYELYF.

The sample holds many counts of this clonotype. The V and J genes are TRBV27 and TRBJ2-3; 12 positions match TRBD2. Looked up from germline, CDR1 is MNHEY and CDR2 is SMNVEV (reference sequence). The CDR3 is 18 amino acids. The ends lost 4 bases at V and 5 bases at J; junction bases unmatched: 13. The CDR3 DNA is TGTGCCAGCAGTTCTCCCCGGCTAGCGGGAGGGCCCCTAGATACGCAGTATTTT. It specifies CASSSPRLAGGPLDTQYF.

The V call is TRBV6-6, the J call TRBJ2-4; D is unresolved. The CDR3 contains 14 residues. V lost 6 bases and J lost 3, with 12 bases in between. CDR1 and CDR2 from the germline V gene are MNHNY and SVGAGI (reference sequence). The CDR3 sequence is CASRDPSGKNIQYF. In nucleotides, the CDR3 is TGTGCCAGCAGGGACCCATCGGGCAAAAACATTCAGTACTTC.

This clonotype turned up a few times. CDR3 residues: CASSLAQTADPEQYF. The CDR3 nucleotides read TGTGCCAGCAGCTTAGCCCAGACAGCAGACCCCGAGCAGTACTTC. The rearrangement uses TRBV7-2 and TRBJ2-7, with D maybe TRBD1 (5 bases). CDR1 is SGHTA, CDR2 FQGNSA, per germline. Trimming stripped 0 bases from V and 6 bases from J, with 15 bases between. The CDR3 extends over 15 amino acids.

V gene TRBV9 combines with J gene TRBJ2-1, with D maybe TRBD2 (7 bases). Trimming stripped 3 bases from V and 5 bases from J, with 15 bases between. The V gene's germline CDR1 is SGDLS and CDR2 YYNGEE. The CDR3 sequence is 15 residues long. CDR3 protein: CASSGWGGPHNEQFF. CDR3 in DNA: TGTGCCAGCAGCGGGTGGGGGGGCCCCCACAATGAGCAGTTCTTC.

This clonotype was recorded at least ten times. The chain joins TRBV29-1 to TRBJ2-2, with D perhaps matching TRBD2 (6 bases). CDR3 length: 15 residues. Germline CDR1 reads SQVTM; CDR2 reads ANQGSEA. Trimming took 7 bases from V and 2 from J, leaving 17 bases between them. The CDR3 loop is CSAIPGTANTGELFF. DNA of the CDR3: TGCAGCGCCATTCCCGGGACTGCAAACACCGGGGAGCTGTTTTTT.

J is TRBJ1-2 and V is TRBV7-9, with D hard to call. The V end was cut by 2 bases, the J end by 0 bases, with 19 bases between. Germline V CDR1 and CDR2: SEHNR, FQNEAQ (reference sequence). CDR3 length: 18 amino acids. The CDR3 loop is CASSLILLSETSNYGYTF. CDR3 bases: TGTGCCAGCAGCTTAATTTTATTGTCCGAGACGTCTAACTATGGCTACACCTTC.

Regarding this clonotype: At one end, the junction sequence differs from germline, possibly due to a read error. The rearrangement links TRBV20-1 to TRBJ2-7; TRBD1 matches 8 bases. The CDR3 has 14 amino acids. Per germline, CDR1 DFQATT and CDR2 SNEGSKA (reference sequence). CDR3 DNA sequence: TGCAGTGCTAAACTTGCGGACAGGGTCTACGAGAAGTACTTC. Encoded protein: CSAKLADRVYEKYF.

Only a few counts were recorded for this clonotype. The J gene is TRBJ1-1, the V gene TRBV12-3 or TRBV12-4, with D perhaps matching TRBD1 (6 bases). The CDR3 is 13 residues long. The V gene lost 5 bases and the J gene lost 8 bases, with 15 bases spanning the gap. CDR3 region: CASSATEQGEAFF. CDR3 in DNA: TGTGCCAGCAGTGCCACCGAACAGGGAGAAGCTTTCTTT.

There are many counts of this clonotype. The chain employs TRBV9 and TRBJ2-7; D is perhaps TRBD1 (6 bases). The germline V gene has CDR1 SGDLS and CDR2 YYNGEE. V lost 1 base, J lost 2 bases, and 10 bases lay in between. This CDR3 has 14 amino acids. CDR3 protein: CASSVTGSAYEQYF. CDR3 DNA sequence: TGTGCCAGCAGCGTAACAGGGAGTGCCTACGAGCAGTACTTC.

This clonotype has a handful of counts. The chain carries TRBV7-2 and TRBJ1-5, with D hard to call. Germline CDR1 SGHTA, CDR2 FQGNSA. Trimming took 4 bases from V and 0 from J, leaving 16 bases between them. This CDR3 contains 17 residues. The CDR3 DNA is TGTGCCAGCAGCTCCCCCCTGGTGGGCTATAGCAATCAGCCCCAGCATTTT. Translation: CASSSPLVGYSNQPQHF.

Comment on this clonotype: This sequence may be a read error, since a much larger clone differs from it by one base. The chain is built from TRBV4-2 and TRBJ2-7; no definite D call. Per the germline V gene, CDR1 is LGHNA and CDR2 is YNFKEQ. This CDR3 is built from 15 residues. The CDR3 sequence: CACSPWSGAPYEQYF. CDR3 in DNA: TGTGCCTGCAGCCCGTGGTCAGGTGCCCCCTACGAGCAGTACTTC.

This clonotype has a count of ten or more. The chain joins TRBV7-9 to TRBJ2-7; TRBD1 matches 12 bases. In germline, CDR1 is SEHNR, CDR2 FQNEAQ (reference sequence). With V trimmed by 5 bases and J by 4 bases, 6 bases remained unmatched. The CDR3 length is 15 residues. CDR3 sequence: CASSPWDRGLYEQYF. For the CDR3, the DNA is TGTGCCAGCAGCCCTTGGGACAGGGGGCTGTACGAGCAGTACTTC.

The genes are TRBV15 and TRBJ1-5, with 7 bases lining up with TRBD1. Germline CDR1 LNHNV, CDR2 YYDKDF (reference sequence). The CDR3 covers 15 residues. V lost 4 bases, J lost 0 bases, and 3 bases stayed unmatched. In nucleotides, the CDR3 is TGTGCCACCAGCAACCGGGACAGTAGCAATCAGCCCCAGCATTTT. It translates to CATSNRDSSNQPQHF.

The CDR3 loop is CAISSPDTRVPQYF. CDR3 nucleotides: TGTGCCATCAGCTCCCCAGACACCAGGGTTCCCCAGTACTTC. This chain joins TRBV10-3 and TRBJ2-5, with D possibly being TRBD1 (5 bases). The CDR3 totals 14 residues. The V gene lost 6 bases and the J gene lost 9 bases, with 20 bases spanning the gap. Germline-derived CDR1 and CDR2 are ENHRY and SYGVKD.